This TCR beta chain was recovered during a study of T cell repertoires in cytomegalovirus infection. Study-wide background: CMV infection plus the matching HLA type was flagged by public TCR beta signatures. Study conclusions and caveats: Predominance within the ex vivo response was attributable to HLA-C-restricted CMV-specific TCR beta clonotypes. Summed frequency of public TCR beta families distinguished CMV carriers with the relevant HLA.

The trim removed 5 bases at V and 7 bases at J, leaving 8 bases unmatched. CDR3 size: 15 residues. In germline, CDR1 is SEHNR, CDR2 FQNEAQ (reference sequence). One entry per CDR3 protein results from TCRdb running MiXCR on the reads. This table has approximately 750,000 distinct CDR3 sequences, less than 40% appearing once. Comments on this clonotype: Its antigen is not known.

The rearrangement joins TRBV7-9 to TRBJ1-4; 9 nucleotides align to TRBD1. Material for sequencing was PBMCs. This TCR was sampled from a human donor in good health (CMV status not recorded). Some clones in this sample may be carry-over from other donors' samples. CDR3 nucleotide sequence: TGTGCCAGCAGCCCGCAAGCACAGGGGGCTGAAAAACTGTTTTTT. It encodes CASSPQAQGAEKLFF.